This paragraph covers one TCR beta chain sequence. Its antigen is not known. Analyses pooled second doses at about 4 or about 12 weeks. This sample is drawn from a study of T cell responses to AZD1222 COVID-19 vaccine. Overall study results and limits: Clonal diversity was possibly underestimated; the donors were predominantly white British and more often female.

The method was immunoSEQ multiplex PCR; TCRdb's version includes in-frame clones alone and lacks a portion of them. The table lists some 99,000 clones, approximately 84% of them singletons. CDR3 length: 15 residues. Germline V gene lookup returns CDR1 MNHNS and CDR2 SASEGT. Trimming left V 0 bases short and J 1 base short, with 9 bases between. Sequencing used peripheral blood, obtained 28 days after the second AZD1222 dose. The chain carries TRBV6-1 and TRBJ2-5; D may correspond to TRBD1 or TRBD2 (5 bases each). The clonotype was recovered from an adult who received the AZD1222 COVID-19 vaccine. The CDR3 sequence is CASSEARGSQETQYF. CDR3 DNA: TGTGCCAGCAGTGAAGCGAGGGGCAGCCAAGAGACCCAGTACTTC.